Listed below are T cell receptor beta chains from one sample, sequenced in a study of blood T cells in healthy people across ages. Using its own MiXCR run on the 5' RACE reads, TCRdb lists one record per CDR3 protein. Seen here are some 1.4 million distinct CDR3 sequences, around 42% observed once, and the top ten hold 7.9%. The sequencing sample was made of blood. The source of these receptors is a woman younger than 30 in good health. The CDR3 runs from the conserved cysteine through the conserved F or W. D genes are given only for firm matches. Clone sizes are given selectively: once, few, many, or a class where the clone is expanded.

J: TRBJ2-1; D: TRBD1; size: .; V: TRBV20-1; DNA: TGCAGTGCAGGACAGGGGTGGGTGGTCAATGAGCAGTTCTTC; CDR3: CSAGQGWVVNEQFF
J: TRBJ2-5; D: TRBD1; size: .; V: TRBV20-1; DNA: TGCAGTGCTAGAGGGTGGACAGGGGTTAGGCAAGAGACCCAGTACTTC; CDR3: CSARGWTGVRQETQYF
J: TRBJ2-7; D: TRBD1; size: .; V: TRBV12-3/TRBV12-4; DNA: TGTGCCAGCAGTTGGGGACAGGGGCAGTCCTACGAGCAGTACTTC; CDR3: CASSWGQGQSYEQYF
J: TRBJ2-7; D: .; size: .; V: TRBV28; DNA: TGTGCCAGCAGTCACCCGCGGGCGCTGTACGAGCAGTACTTC; CDR3: CASSHPRALYEQYF
J: TRBJ2-3; D: .; size: few; V: TRBV2; DNA: TGTGCCAGTGGGTTAGGTACGCAGTATTTT; CDR3: CASGLGTQYF
J: TRBJ1-2; D: .; size: few; V: TRBV9; DNA: TGTGCCAGCAGCGTAGTCGGTCCTTGGAACGGAGGTGGCTACACCTTC; CDR3: CASSVVGPWNGGGYTF
J: TRBJ2-5; D: TRBD2; size: many; V: TRBV29-1; DNA: TGCAGCGTCGGACAACTAGCGGGCCAAGAGACCCAGTACTTC; CDR3: CSVGQLAGQETQYF
J: TRBJ1-2; D: .; size: many; V: TRBV12-3/TRBV12-4; DNA: TGTGCCAGCGGGGAGAACTATGGCTACACCTTC; CDR3: CASGENYGYTF
J: TRBJ1-2; D: TRBD1; size: few; V: TRBV15; DNA: TGTGCCACCAGCAAGGACAGGGACTACTATGGCTACACCTTC; CDR3: CATSKDRDYYGYTF
J: TRBJ2-5; D: TRBD2; size: .; V: TRBV20-1; DNA: TGCAGTGCTGGTAGCCGAGGCCAGGGACTAGCGGGAGTAAGGGGTTTGAGCGAGACCCAGTACTTC; CDR3: CSAGSRGQGLAGVRGLSETQYF
J: TRBJ1-4; D: TRBD1; size: few; V: TRBV4-1; DNA: TGCGCCAGCAGCCAAGCTGACAGGGGCGGGTATGAAAAACTGTTTTTT; CDR3: CASSQADRGGYEKLFF
J: TRBJ2-4; D: .; size: .; V: TRBV7-9; DNA: TGTGCCAGCAGCCCCCAGCTTCTAGCCAAAAACATTCAGTACTTC; CDR3: CASSPQLLAKNIQYF
J: TRBJ2-7; D: .; size: .; V: TRBV28; DNA: TGTGCCGGCAGTTCGGGGCACGAGCAGTACTTC; CDR3: CAGSSGHEQYF
J: TRBJ1-2; D: TRBD1; size: .; V: TRBV6-5; DNA: TGTGCCAGCACTCCAGGGACAGCCGAATATGGCTACACCTTC; CDR3: CASTPGTAEYGYTF
J: TRBJ1-4; D: .; size: few; V: TRBV4-2; DNA: TGTGCCAGCAGCCAAGGGGGGGATTATGAAAAACTGTTTTTT; CDR3: CASSQGGDYEKLFF
J: TRBJ2-7; D: TRBD2; size: .; V: TRBV3-1; DNA: TGTGCCAGCAGCCATATTGGCACTAGCGGGAGGAGTGAGCAGTACTTC; CDR3: CASSHIGTSGRSEQYF
J: TRBJ2-3; D: .; size: once; V: TRBV4-2; DNA: TGTGCCAGCAGCCAAGCCGACGGTAGCACAGATACGCAGTATTTT; CDR3: CASSQADGSTDTQYF
J: TRBJ2-4; D: TRBD1; size: .; V: TRBV4-1; DNA: TGCGCCAGCAGCCAGTGGGGACAGACAAAAGCCAAAAACATTCAGTACTTC; CDR3: CASSQWGQTKAKNIQYF
J: TRBJ1-5; D: .; size: many; V: TRBV28; DNA: TGTGCCAGCAGTTTCCTTAATCAGCCCCAGCATTTT; CDR3: CASSFLNQPQHF
J: TRBJ2-1; D: TRBD2; size: .; V: TRBV9; DNA: TGTGCCGGCAGCGTACAGGCGGGACTAGGCGATGAGCAGTTCTTC; CDR3: CAGSVQAGLGDEQFF
J: TRBJ1-6; D: .; size: few; V: TRBV20-1; DNA: TGCAGTGCTTCCTACAGGGAAAGGGGTTCACCCCTCCACTTT; CDR3: CSASYRERGSPLHF
J: TRBJ2-1; D: TRBD1; size: .; V: TRBV12-3/TRBV12-4; DNA: TGTGCCAGCAGGACAGGGTATGGCTACAGTGAGCAGTTCTTC; CDR3: CASRTGYGYSEQFF
J: TRBJ1-5; D: .; size: few; V: TRBV4-1; DNA: TGCGCCAGCAGCCAAGATGTATGGGGCGGAGATCAGCCCCAGCATTTT; CDR3: CASSQDVWGGDQPQHF
J: TRBJ1-1; D: .; size: .; V: TRBV10-3; DNA: TGTGCCATCAGTGATCTTGGGGGTTTTAATACTGAAGCTTTCTTT; CDR3: CAISDLGGFNTEAFF
J: TRBJ2-1; D: .; size: .; V: TRBV12-3/TRBV12-4; DNA: TGTGCCAGCAGTTTAGTAGGAGGGACATTTGGTTCTGTAGATGAGCAGTTCTTC; CDR3: CASSLVGGTFGSVDEQFF
J: TRBJ1-6; D: TRBD1; size: .; V: TRBV25-1; DNA: TGTGCCAGCAGTGTCACAGGGGGCTTCTCACCCCTCCACTTT; CDR3: CASSVTGGFSPLHF
J: TRBJ1-2; D: .; size: .; V: TRBV5-1; DNA: TGCGCCAGCAGCTTCGTACAGGAGTATGGCTACACCTTC; CDR3: CASSFVQEYGYTF
J: TRBJ2-1; D: .; size: once; V: TRBV6-5; DNA: TGTGCCAGCAGTTACCTAAAGACCCGTATAAACCCCAATGAGCAGTTCTTC; CDR3: CASSYLKTRINPNEQFF
J: TRBJ2-4; D: TRBD1; size: .; V: TRBV7-9; DNA: TGTGCCAGCAGCTCAGGACAGGGGAAACAAAACATTCAGTACTTC; CDR3: CASSSGQGKQNIQYF
J: TRBJ1-1; D: TRBD1; size: .; V: TRBV29-1; DNA: TGCAGCGCCCGCCCGACAGGGACTGAAGCTTTCTTT; CDR3: CSARPTGTEAFF
J: TRBJ1-2; D: .; size: .; V: TRBV28; DNA: TGTGCCAGCAGACCGATCTGGGGGGAAGGCTACACCTTC; CDR3: CASRPIWGEGYTF
J: TRBJ2-5; D: TRBD2; size: .; V: TRBV12-3/TRBV12-4; DNA: TGTGCCAGCAGTTTAGGACTAGCGGGAGAGGAAGGTGGTGGGACCCAGTACTTC; CDR3: CASSLGLAGEEGGGTQYF
J: TRBJ2-5; D: .; size: few; V: TRBV20-1; DNA: TGCAGTGCTCCTTTCGAGGGACAAGAGACCCAGTACTTC; CDR3: CSAPFEGQETQYF
J: TRBJ2-3; D: .; size: few; V: TRBV4-1; DNA: TGCGCCAGCAGCTCCGGGACCTCTTCCCCCCCAGATACGCAGTATTTT; CDR3: CASSSGTSSPPDTQYF
J: TRBJ2-3; D: .; size: .; V: TRBV5-1; DNA: TGCGCCAGCAGCTTGGAGGCGGGGGCACACACAGATACGCAGTATTTT; CDR3: CASSLEAGAHTDTQYF
J: TRBJ2-1; D: TRBD2; size: many; V: TRBV6-4; DNA: TGTGCCAGCAGTGACCTAGCGGGTGGGGATGAGCAGTTCTTC; CDR3: CASSDLAGGDEQFF
J: TRBJ1-6; D: TRBD1; size: few; V: TRBV27; DNA: TGTGCCAGCAGTCAGGGGGGTGTAGGTAATTCACCCCTCCACTTT; CDR3: CASSQGGVGNSPLHF
J: TRBJ2-5; D: .; size: few; V: TRBV6-6; DNA: TGTGCCAGCAAACAAGGGGGGGGAGAGACCCAGTACTTC; CDR3: CASKQGGGETQYF
J: TRBJ2-7; D: TRBD2; size: .; V: TRBV6-5; DNA: TGTGCCAGCAAAGGGGCGGGAGGTCCTCCCGAGCAGTACTTC; CDR3: CASKGAGGPPEQYF
J: TRBJ2-2; D: .; size: .; V: TRBV6-5; DNA: TGTGCCAGCAGTTACTCGGTTGTGGGAGGGGGCCGGACCGGGGAGCTGTTTTTT; CDR3: CASSYSVVGGGRTGELFF
J: TRBJ1-5; D: .; size: few; V: TRBV6-1; DNA: TGTGCCAGCAGTGAATCTGGCAGCTATCAGCCCCAGCATTTT; CDR3: CASSESGSYQPQHF
J: TRBJ2-1; D: TRBD2; size: .; V: TRBV20-1; DNA: TGCAGTCCCGAGGGACTAGCGGACAATGAGCAGTTCTTC; CDR3: CSPEGLADNEQFF
J: TRBJ1-1; D: .; size: .; V: TRBV10-3; DNA: TGTGCCATCAGTGACCGTCCCACTGAAGCTTTCTTT; CDR3: CAISDRPTEAFF
J: TRBJ2-3; D: .; size: .; V: TRBV2; DNA: TGTGCCAGCAGTGACCGGCAGGGCATCACAGATACGCAGTATTTT; CDR3: CASSDRQGITDTQYF
J: TRBJ2-5; D: .; size: few; V: TRBV5-6; DNA: TGTGCCAGCAGCCTGGAGGGGGCGCTTGAGACCCAGTACTTC; CDR3: CASSLEGALETQYF
J: TRBJ1-5; D: TRBD1; size: few; V: TRBV10-3; DNA: TGTGCCATCAGTGACGGACAGGAGCATCAGCCCCAGCATTTT; CDR3: CAISDGQEHQPQHF
J: TRBJ2-7; D: .; size: .; V: TRBV14; DNA: TGTGCCAGCAGCCAAGCATTAGGGGGCTACGAGCAGTACTTC; CDR3: CASSQALGGYEQYF
J: TRBJ2-7; D: .; size: many; V: TRBV7-2; DNA: TGCGCCAGCAGCTTGGCAGGCCCACCCTACGAGCAGTACTTC; CDR3: CASSLAGPPYEQYF
J: TRBJ2-1; D: .; size: .; V: TRBV27; DNA: TGTGCCAGCAGGAGGTCAATACCCGTCTATGAGCAGTTCTTC; CDR3: CASRRSIPVYEQFF
J: TRBJ2-1; D: .; size: .; V: TRBV12-3/TRBV12-4; DNA: TGTGCCACCGCGCCGGGAGCTAGTGAGCAGTTCTTC; CDR3: CATAPGASEQFF
J: TRBJ2-3; D: .; size: .; V: TRBV20-1; DNA: TGCAGTGCTAGTCGCGGCGAGAACCCCACAGATACGCAGTATTTT; CDR3: CSASRGENPTDTQYF
J: TRBJ2-1; D: .; size: few; V: TRBV20-1; DNA: TGCAGTGCCCTGGTTAGCGGACTTTCCTACAATGAGCAGTTCTTC; CDR3: CSALVSGLSYNEQFF
J: TRBJ2-5; D: .; size: few; V: TRBV6-5; DNA: TGTGCCAGCAGTTCGGCAGGGGAAGAGACCCAGTACTTC; CDR3: CASSSAGEETQYF
J: TRBJ2-7; D: TRBD2; size: .; V: TRBV4-1; DNA: TGCGCCAGCAGCCAAGTTAAAGGGGAGGGCTACGAGCAGTACTTC; CDR3: CASSQVKGEGYEQYF
J: TRBJ2-5; D: .; size: .; V: TRBV7-8; DNA: TGTGCCAGCAGCCCTCGTGGGGGCGGGGCCCAAAACAATGAGCAGTACTTC; CDR3: CASSPRGGGAQNNEQYF
J: TRBJ2-7; D: TRBD1; size: .; V: TRBV4-1; DNA: TGCGCCAGCAGCCCTCCACGGGACAGGGCCTACGAGCAGTACTTC; CDR3: CASSPPRDRAYEQYF
J: TRBJ1-2; D: TRBD1; size: few; V: TRBV12-3/TRBV12-4; DNA: TGTGCCAGCAGTACGACAGGGGGGGGATATGGCTACACCTTC; CDR3: CASSTTGGGYGYTF